This TCR beta chain emerged from a study of blood T cell repertoires in COVID-19. Across the study: Acute and convalescent COVID-19 specimens originated in the United States, Italy and Spain.

Original methodology: Reference gene primer amplification gave estimated nucleated cell counts. Assay: immunoSEQ multiplex PCR; the TCRdb copy retains only in-frame clones and omits some. For V, J and clone size, that table is used; D and trimming come from the DNA. Of roughly 72,000 clones listed, roughly 80% are singletons. CDR1 and CDR2 from the germline V gene are SGHDN and FVKESK. The CDR3 has 14 residues. J gave up 2 bases and V 3 bases, and 3 bases lay outside the gene matches. This clone has ten or more counts. This sample also contains other DNA sequences that code for the same CDR3. Sequencing input: peripheral blood. This sequence joins TRBV14 and TRBJ2-7; 8 bases agree with TRBD1. The sequence came from a man between 65 and 79 years old who had recovered from COVID-19. DNA for the CDR3: TGTGCCAGCAGCCAGGGGACAGGACCCTACGAGCAGTACTTC. As protein: CASSQGTGPYEQYF.